The sequence of this T cell receptor beta chain was determined in a study of T cell changes during pregnancy in multiple sclerosis. Sequencing used immunoSEQ multiplex PCR; TCRdb keeps in-frame clones, though not all of them. The data contain under 25,000 clones, 86% of them singletons. In germline, CDR1 is MNHNS, CDR2 SASEGT. CDR3 length equals 14 residues. V shed 3 bases and J 4 bases; nucleotides not matched to a gene: 1. The TCR sequence derives from a female donor in good health, enrolled as a control in a pregnancy study. J is TRBJ1-5 and V is TRBV6-1; 9 bases match TRBD1. The starting material was CD8+ T cells from peripheral blood mononuclear cells, obtained in the first trimester of pregnancy. The CDR3 region is CASSEGQGNQPQHF. The DNA of the CDR3 is TGTGCCAGCAGTGAGGGACAGGGTAATCAGCCCCAGCATTTT.